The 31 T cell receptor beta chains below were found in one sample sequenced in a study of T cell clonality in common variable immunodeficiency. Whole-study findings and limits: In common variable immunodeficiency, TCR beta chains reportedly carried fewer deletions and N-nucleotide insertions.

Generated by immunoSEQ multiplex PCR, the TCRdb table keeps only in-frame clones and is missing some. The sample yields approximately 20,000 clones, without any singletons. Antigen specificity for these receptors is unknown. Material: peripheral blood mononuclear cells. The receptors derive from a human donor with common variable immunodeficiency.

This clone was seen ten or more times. This CDR3 reads CASSARGLGGYTF. Incomplete CDR3 DNA: TGTGCCAGCAGTGCCAGAGGGTTGGGTGGC. This sequence joins TRBV6-1 and TRBJ1-2; D not resolved. The read finishes 3 residues shy of the CDR3 end, and the germline J gene is used to complete it. Germline V lookup: CDR1 MNHNS, CDR2 SASEGT. This CDR3 region has 13 residues. The ends were cut back, 4 bases at V and 7 bases at J, with 13 bases in the middle.

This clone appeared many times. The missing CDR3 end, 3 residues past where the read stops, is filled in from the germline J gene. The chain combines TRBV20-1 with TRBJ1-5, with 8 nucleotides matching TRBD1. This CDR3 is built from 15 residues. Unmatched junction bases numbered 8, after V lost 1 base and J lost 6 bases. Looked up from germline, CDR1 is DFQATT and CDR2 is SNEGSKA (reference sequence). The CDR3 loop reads CSARVPGGASQPQHF. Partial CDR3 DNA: TGCAGTGCTAGAGTGCCAGGGGGCGCGAGTCAGCCC.

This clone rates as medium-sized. CDR3 amino acids: CASSLGQGAGSPLHF. The sequenced CDR3 bases are TGTGCCAGCAGCTTAGGGCAGGGGGCCGGTTCACCC. The chain carries TRBV7-9 and TRBJ1-6; 8 nucleotides match TRBD1. The read falls 3 residues short of the CDR3 end, and the missing part is taken from the germline J gene. In germline, CDR1 is SEHNR, CDR2 FQNEAQ (reference sequence). This CDR3 has 15 residues. V shed 1 base and J 9 bases; nucleotides not matched to a gene: 5.

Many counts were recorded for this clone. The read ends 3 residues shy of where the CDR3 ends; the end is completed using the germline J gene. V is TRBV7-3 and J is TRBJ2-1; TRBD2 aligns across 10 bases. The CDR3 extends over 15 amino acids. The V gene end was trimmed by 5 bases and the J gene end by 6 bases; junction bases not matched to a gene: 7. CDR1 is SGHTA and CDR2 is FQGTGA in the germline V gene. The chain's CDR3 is CASSAPGLASNEQFF. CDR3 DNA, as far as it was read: TGTGCCAGCAGCGCTCCGGGACTAGCGAGCAATGAG.

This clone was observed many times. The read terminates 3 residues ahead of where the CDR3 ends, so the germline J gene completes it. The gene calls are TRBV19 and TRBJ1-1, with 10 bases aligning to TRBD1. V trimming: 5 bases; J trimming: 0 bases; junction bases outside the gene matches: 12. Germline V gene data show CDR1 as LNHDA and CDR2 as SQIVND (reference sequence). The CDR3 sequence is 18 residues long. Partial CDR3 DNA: TGTGCCAGTAGTCCCCGGACAGGGGGTTCACCTATGAACACTGAA. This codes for CASSPRTGGSPMNTE. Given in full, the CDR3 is CASSPRTGGSPMNTEAFF.

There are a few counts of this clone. The covered CDR3 bases are TGTGCCAGAAGATGTGGGACTAGCGGGGACAGCTCCTACGAG. Residues: CARRCGTSGDSSYE. The complete CDR3 reads CARRCGTSGDSSYEQYF. The V and J genes are TRBV5-3 and TRBJ2-7; 13 bases fit TRBD2. The read comes to an end 3 residues before the CDR3 does, leaving the germline J gene to fill in the end. TRBV5-3 is flagged as an ORF with uncertain function. This CDR3 region has 17 residues. J was trimmed by 0 bases and V by 5 bases; bases with no gene match: 8.

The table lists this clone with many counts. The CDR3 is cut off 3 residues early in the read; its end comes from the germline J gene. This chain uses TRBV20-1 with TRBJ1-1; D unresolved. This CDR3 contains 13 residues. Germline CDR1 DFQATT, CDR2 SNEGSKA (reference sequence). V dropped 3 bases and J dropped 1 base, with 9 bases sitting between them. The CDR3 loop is CSARWPGNTEAFF. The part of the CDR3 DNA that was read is TGCAGTGCTAGGTGGCCAGGGAACACTGAA.

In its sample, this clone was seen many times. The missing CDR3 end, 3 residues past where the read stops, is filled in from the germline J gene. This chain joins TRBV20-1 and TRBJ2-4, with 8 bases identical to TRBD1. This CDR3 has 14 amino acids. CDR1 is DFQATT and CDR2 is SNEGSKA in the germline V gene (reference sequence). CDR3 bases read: TGCAGTGCTAGAGACAGGGGGCTGGAGCAGCCT. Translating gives CSARDRGLEQP. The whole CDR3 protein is CSARDRGLEQPQYF.

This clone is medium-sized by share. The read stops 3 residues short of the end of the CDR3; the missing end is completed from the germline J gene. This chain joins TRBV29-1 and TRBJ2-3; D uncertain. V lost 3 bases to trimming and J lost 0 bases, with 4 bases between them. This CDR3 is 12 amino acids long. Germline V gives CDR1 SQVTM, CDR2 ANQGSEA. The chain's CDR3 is CSVDSSTDTQYF. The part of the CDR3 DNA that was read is TGCAGCGTTGACTCTAGCACAGATACG.

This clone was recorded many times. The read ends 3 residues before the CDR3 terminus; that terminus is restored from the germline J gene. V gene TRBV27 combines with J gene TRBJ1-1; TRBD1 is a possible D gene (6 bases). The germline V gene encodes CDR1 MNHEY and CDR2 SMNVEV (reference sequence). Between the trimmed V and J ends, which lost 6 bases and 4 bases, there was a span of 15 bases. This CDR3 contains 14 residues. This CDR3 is CASRIMGGGTEAFF. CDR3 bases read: TGTGCCAGCAGGATTATGGGAGGGGGCACTGAA.

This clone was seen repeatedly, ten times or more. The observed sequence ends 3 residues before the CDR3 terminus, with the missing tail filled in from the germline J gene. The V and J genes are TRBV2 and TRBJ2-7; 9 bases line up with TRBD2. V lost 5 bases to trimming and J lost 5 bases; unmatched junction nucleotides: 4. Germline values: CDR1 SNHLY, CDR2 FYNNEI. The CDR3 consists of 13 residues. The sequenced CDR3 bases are TGTGCCAGCAGTACCGGGACTAGCCACGAG. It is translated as CASSTGTSHE. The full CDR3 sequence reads CASSTGTSHEQYF.

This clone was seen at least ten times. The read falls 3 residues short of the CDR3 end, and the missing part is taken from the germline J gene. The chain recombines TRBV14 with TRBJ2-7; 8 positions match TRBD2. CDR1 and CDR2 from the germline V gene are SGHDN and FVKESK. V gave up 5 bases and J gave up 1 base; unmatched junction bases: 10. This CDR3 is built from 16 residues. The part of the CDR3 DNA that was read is TGTGCCAGCAGCGAAACTTGGACTAGCAGTTCCTACGAG. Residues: CASSETWTSSSYE. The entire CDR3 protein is CASSETWTSSSYEQYF.

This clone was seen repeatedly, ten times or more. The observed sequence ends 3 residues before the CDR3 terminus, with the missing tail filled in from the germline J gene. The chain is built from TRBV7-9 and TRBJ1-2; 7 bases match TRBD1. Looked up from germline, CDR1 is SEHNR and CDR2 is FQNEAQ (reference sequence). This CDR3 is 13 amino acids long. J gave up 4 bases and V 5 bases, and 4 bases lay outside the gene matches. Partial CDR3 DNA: TGTGCCAGCAGCGACAGGGTGGGCTATGGC. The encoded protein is CASSDRVGYG. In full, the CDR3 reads CASSDRVGYGYTF.

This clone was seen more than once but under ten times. The CDR3: CASSSGGKYYGYTF. The CDR3 bases that were read are TGTGCCAGCAGCTCCGGGGGGAAATACTATGGC. The chain combines TRBV11-2 with TRBJ1-2; D might be TRBD1 (5 bases). The sequenced fragment ends 3 residues before the CDR3 boundary, so the rest is inferred from the germline J gene. Germline-derived CDR1 and CDR2 are SGHAT and FQNNGV. This CDR3 comprises 14 residues. The germline V and J ends were trimmed by 4 bases and 3 bases, with 12 bases remaining between them.

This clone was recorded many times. Incomplete CDR3 DNA: TGCGCCAGCAGCTCAGGACTAGCGGGAGGTACGAGGAACAATGAG. It encodes CASSSGLAGGTRNNE. The CDR3, in full, reads CASSSGLAGGTRNNEQFF. This rearrangement joins TRBV5-1 to TRBJ2-1, with TRBD2 matching 14 bases. The CDR3 is cut off 3 residues early in the read; its end comes from the germline J gene. Germline values: CDR1 SGHRS, CDR2 YFSETQ. CDR3 length: 18 amino acids. J lost 5 bases, V lost 3 bases, and 10 bases had no gene match.

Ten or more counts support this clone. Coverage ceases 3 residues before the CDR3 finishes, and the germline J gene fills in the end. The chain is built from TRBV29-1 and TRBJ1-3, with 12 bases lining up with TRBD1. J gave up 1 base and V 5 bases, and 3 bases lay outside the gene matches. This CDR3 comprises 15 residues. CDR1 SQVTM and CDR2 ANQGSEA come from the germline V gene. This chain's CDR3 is CSVSGQGASGNTIYF. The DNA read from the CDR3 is TGCAGCGTTTCGGGACAGGGGGCATCTGGAAACACC.

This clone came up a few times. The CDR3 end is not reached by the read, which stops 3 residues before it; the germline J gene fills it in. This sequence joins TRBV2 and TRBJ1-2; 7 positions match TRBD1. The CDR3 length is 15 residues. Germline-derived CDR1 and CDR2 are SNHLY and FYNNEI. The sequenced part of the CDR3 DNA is TGTGCCAGCAGACCCCAGGGGGTGGGAATAGGAGGC. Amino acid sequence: CASRPQGVGIGG. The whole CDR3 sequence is CASRPQGVGIGGYTF.

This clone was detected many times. CDR3 protein: CASSPTGGYGKNIQYF. The CDR3 DNA, read in part, is TGCGCCAGCAGCCCGACAGGGGGCTATGGCAAAAACATT. This chain connects TRBV4-1 to TRBJ2-4; 10 nucleotides match TRBD1. Sequencing ends 3 residues short of the CDR3 end; the germline J gene provides the rest. Germline V gene data show CDR1 as MGHRA and CDR2 as YSYEKL. V lost 4 bases and J lost 3; bases outside the gene matches: 6. The CDR3 is 16 residues long.

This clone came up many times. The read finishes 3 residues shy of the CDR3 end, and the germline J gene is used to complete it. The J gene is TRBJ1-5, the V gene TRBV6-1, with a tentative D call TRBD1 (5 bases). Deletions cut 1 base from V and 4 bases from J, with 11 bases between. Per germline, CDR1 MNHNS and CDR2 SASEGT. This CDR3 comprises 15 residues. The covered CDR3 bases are TGTGCCAGCAGTGAAGTATCGGGGGGAAATCAGCCC. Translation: CASSEVSGGNQP. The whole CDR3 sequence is CASSEVSGGNQPQHF.

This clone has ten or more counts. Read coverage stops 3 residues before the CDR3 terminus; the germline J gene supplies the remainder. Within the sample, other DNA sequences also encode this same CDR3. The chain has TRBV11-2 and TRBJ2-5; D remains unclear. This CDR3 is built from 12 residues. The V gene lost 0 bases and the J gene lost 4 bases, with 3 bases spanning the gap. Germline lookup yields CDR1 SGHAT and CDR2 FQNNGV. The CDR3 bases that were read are TGTGCCAGCAGCTTAGATCGAGAGACC. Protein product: CASSLDRET. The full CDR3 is CASSLDRETQYF.

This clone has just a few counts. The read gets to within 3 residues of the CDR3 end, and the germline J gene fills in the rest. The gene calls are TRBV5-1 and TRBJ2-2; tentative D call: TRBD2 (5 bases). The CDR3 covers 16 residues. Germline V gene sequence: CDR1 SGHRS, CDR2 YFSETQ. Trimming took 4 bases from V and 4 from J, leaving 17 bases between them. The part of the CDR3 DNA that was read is TGCGCCAGCAGCGAAGACGGGGTGGCAGTCACCGGGGAG. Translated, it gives CASSEDGVAVTGE. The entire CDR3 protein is CASSEDGVAVTGELFF.

Incomplete CDR3 DNA: TGCGCCAGCGCCCAGGGGAACGGAAGGGAGGCTCTGGGCACCGGGGAG. Its protein is CASAQGNGREALGTGE. The full CDR3 sequence reads CASAQGNGREALGTGELFF. The chain is built from TRBV23-1 and TRBJ2-2; D possibly matches TRBD1 or TRBD2 (6 bases each). The sequenced fragment ends 3 residues before the CDR3 boundary, so the rest is inferred from the germline J gene. TRBV23-1 counts as an open reading frame of uncertain function. CDR3 length: 19 residues. With 8 bases removed from V and 4 bases from J, the gap between germline ends came to 29 bases.

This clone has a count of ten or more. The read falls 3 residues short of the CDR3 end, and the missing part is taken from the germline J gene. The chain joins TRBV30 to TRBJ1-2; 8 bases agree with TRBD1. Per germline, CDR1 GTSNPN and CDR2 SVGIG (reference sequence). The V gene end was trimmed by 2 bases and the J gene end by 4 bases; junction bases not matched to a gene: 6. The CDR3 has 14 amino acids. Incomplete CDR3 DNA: TGTGCCTGGAGTCAGGGGGCCCAGGCCTATGGC. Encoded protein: CAWSQGAQAYG. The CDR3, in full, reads CAWSQGAQAYGYTF.

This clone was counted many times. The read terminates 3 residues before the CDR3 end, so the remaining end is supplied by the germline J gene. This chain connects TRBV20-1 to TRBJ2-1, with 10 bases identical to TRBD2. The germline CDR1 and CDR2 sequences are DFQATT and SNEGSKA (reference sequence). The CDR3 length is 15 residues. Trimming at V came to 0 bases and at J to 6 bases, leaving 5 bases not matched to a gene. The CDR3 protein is CSARDLAGGINEQFF. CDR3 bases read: TGCAGTGCTAGAGATTTAGCGGGAGGTATCAATGAG.

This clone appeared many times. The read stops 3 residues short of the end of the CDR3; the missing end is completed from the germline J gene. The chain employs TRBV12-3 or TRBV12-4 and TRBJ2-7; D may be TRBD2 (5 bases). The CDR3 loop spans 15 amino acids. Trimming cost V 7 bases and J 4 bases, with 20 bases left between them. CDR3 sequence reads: CASTITLGQRYEQYF. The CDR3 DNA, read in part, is TGTGCCAGCACCATCACGCTAGGTCAGCGGTACGAG.

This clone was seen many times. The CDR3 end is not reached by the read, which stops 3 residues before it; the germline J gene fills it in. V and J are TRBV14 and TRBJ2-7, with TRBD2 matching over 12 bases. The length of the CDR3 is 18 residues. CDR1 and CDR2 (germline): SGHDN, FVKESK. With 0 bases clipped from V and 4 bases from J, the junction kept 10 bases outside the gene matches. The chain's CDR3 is CASSQDPRLAGAGYEQYF. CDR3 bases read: TGTGCCAGCAGCCAAGATCCTAGACTAGCGGGAGCGGGGTACGAG.

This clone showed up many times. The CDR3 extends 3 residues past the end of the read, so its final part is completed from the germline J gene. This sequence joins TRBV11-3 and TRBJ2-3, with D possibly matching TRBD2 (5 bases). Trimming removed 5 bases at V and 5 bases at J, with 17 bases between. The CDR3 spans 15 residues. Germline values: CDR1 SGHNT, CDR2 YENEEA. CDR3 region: CASSPTRGPVDTQYF. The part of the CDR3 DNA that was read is TGTGCCAGCAGCCCCACTCGAGGGCCTGTAGATACG.

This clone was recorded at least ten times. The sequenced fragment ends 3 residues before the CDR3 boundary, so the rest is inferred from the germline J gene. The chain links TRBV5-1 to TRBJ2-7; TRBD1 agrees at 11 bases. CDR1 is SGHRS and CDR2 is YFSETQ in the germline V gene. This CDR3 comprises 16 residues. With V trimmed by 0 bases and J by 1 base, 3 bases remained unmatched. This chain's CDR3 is CASSLDGTGGSYEQYF. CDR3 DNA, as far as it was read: TGCGCCAGCAGCTTGGACGGGACAGGGGGATCCTACGAG. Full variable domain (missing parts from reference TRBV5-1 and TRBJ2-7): KAGVTQTPRYLIKTRGQQVTLSCSPISGHRSVSWYQQTPGQGLQFLFEYFSETQRNKGNFPGRFSGRQFSNSRSEMNVSTLELGDSALYLCASSLDGTGGSYEQYFGPGTRLTVT.

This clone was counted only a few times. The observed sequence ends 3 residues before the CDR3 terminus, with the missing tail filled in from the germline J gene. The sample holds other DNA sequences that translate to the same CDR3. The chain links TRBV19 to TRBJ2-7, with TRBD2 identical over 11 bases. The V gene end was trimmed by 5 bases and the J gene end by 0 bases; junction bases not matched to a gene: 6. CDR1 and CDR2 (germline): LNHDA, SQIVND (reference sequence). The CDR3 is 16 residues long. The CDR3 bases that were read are TGTGCCAGTAGTCTAGGACTAGCGGGCTCCTCCTACGAG. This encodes CASSLGLAGSSYE. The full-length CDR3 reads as CASSLGLAGSSYEQYF.

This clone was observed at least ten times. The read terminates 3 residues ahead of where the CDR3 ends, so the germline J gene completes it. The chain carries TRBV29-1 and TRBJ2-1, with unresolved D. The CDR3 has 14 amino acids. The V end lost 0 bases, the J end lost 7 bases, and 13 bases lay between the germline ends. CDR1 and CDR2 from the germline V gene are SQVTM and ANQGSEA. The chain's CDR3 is CSVEDRVRQNEQFF. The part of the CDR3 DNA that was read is TGCAGCGTTGAAGATAGGGTCCGGCAGAATGAG.

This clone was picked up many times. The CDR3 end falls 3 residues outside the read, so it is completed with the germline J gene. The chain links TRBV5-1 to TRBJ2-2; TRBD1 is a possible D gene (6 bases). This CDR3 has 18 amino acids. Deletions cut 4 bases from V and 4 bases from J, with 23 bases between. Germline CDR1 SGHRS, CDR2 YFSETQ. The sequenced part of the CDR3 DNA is TGCGCCAGCAGCCTCTCCTTTAGGGAGCAGGGGTTCACCGGGGAG. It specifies CASSLSFREQGFTGE. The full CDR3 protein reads CASSLSFREQGFTGELFF.